The T cell receptor beta chain under discussion was sequenced for a study of T cell repertoires in cytomegalovirus infection. Background on the study: Both a matching HLA type and CMV infection were indicated by public TCR beta signatures. The study's findings and limits: CMV-specific HLA-C-restricted TCR beta clonotypes dominated the ex vivo response.

TCRdb itself ran the reads through MiXCR, one entry per CDR3 protein. Of under 300,000 distinct CDR3 sequences in the sample, about 20% were seen once. A note on this clonotype: Its specificity is unknown.

This receptor was obtained from a human donor in good health (CMV status not recorded). Some clones in this sample may be carry-over from other donors' samples. The specimen was cultured PBMCs, collected from culture after CMV antigen stimulation.

DNA of the CDR3: TGTGCCGCGGGGACAGTCTCCTACGAGCAGTACTTC. Protein product: CAAGTVSYEQYF. This sequence joins TRBV18 and TRBJ2-7; maybe TRBD1 (7 bases). This CDR3 has 12 residues. Per the germline V gene, CDR1 is KGHSH and CDR2 is LQKENI. The germline V and J ends were trimmed by 11 bases and 0 bases, with 11 bases remaining between them.